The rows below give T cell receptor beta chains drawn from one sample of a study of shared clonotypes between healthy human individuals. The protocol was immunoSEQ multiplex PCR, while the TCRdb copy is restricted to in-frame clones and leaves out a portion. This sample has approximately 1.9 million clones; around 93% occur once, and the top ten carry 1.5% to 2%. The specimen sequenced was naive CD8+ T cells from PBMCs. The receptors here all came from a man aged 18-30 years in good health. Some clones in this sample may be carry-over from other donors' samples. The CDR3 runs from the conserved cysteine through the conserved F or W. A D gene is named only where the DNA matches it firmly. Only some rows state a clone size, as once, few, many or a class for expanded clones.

CDR3 protein: CASSLSRYRGNTEAFF
CDR3 DNA: TGCGCCAGCAGCTTGTCGAGATACAGGGGTAACACTGAAGCTTTCTTT
D gene: TRBD1
clone size: .
V gene: TRBV5-1
J gene: TRBJ1-1

CDR3 protein: CASSPRTSGYNEQFF
CDR3 DNA: TGTGCCAGCAGCCCTCGGACTAGCGGGTACAATGAGCAGTTCTTC
D gene: TRBD2
clone size: .
V gene: TRBV7-8
J gene: TRBJ2-1

CDR3 protein: CASSQRGSGSGETQYF
CDR3 DNA: TGCGCCAGCAGCCAAAGGGGGAGCGGGAGTGGCGAGACCCAGTACTTC
D gene: TRBD2
clone size: .
V gene: TRBV4-1
J gene: TRBJ2-5

CDR3 protein: CASRPKGASGVYGYTF
CDR3 DNA: TGTGCAAGTCGCCCAAAGGGGGCCTCGGGAGTTTATGGCTACACCTTC
D gene: .
clone size: .
V gene: TRBV12-2
J gene: TRBJ1-2

CDR3 protein: CASSFGTGGGYGYTF
CDR3 DNA: TGTGCCAGCAGCTTCGGGACAGGGGGAGGTTATGGCTACACCTTC
D gene: TRBD1
clone size: once
V gene: TRBV5-6
J gene: TRBJ1-2

CDR3 protein: CASTGISGANVLTF
CDR3 DNA: TGTGCCAGCACCGGAATCTCTGGGGCCAACGTCCTGACTTTC
D gene: .
clone size: .
V gene: TRBV2
J gene: TRBJ2-6

CDR3 protein: CASSLGGSFDEQFF
CDR3 DNA: TGTGCCAGCAGCTTAGGGGGTAGCTTTGACGAGCAGTTCTTC
D gene: .
clone size: .
V gene: TRBV7-6
J gene: TRBJ2-1

CDR3 protein: CASSDAGQRVDEQFF
CDR3 DNA: TGTGCCAGCAGCGATGCCGGGCAGCGGGTGGATGAGCAGTTCTTC
D gene: .
clone size: .
V gene: TRBV9
J gene: TRBJ2-1

CDR3 protein: CASSWAYEQYF
CDR3 DNA: TGTGCCAGCAGCTGGGCATACGAGCAGTACTTC
D gene: .
clone size: .
V gene: TRBV5-6
J gene: TRBJ2-7

CDR3 protein: CASSLAVGRELFF
CDR3 DNA: TGCGCCAGCAGCTTGGCGGTGGGGCGGGAGCTGTTTTTT
D gene: .
clone size: .
V gene: TRBV5-1
J gene: TRBJ2-2